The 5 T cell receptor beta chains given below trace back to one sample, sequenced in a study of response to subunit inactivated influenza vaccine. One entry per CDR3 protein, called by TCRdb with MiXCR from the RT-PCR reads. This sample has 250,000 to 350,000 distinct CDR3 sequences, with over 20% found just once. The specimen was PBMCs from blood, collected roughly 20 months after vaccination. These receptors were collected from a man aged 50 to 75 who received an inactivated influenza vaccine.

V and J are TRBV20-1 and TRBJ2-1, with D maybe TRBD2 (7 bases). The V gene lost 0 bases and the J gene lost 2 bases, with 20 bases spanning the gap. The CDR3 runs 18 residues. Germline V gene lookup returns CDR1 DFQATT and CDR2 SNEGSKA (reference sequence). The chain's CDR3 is CSARDRLGGGSAYNEQFF. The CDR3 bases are TGCAGTGCTAGAGATCGTTTGGGGGGGGGCAGCGCCTACAATGAGCAGTTCTTC.

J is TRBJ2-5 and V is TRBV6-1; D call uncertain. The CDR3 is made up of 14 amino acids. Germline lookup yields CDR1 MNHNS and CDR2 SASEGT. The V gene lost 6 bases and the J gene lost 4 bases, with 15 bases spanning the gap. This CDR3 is CASSRTGPRETQYF. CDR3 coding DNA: TGTGCCAGCAGCCGAACCGGGCCCAGAGAGACCCAGTACTTC.

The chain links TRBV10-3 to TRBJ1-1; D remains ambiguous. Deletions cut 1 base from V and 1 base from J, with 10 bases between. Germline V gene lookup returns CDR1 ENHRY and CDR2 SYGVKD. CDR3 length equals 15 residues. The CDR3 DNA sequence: TGTGCCATCAGTGAGTTGTGGACGGCGAACACTGAAGCTTTCTTT. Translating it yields CAISELWTANTEAFF.

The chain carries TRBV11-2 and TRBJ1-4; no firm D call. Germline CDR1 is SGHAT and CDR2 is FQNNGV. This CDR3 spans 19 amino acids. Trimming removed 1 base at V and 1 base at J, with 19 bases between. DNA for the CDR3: TGTGCCAGCAGCTTAGTAGCCCCGCCAGCTACTGGAACTAATGAAAAACTGTTTTTT. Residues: CASSLVAPPATGTNEKLFF. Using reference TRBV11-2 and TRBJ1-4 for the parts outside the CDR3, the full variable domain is EAGVAQSPRYKIIEKRQSVAFWCNPISGHATLYWYQQILGQGPKLLIQFQNNGVVDDSQLPKDRFSAERLKGVDSTLKIQPAKLEDSAVYLCASSLVAPPATGTNEKLFFGSGTQLSVL.

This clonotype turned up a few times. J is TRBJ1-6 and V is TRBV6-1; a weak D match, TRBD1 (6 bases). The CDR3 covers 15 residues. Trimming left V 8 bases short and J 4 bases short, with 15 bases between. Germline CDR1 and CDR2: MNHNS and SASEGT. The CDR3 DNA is TGTGCCAGCCGAACCGACAGGACGTATAATTCACCCCTCCACTTT. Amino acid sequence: CASRTDRTYNSPLHF.